Presented here are 9 T cell receptor beta chains from one specimen sequenced in a study of T cell repertoires in cytomegalovirus infection. TCRdb passed the reads through MiXCR, listing each CDR3 protein once. The sample lists 900,000 to 950,000 distinct CDR3 sequences; 30% to 40% were seen once. Their target antigens are unknown. The source material was cultured CD8+ T cells from PBMCs, sampled from culture after CMV antigen stimulation. The receptors here all came from a human donor in good health (CMV status not recorded). Some clones in this sample may be carry-over from other donors' samples.

The chain is built from TRBV7-3 and TRBJ2-3, with no clear D. CDR1 and CDR2 from the germline V gene are SGHTA and FQGTGA. V dropped 4 bases and J dropped 0 bases, with 14 bases sitting between them. This CDR3 comprises 16 residues. CDR3 protein: CASSSGLETSTDTQYF. The CDR3 DNA reads TGTGCCAGCAGCTCCGGCTTGGAGACTAGCACAGATACGCAGTATTTT.

This clonotype was recorded only once. CDR3 loop: CATSRGGNSPLHF. The CDR3 region has the DNA TGTGCCACCAGCAGAGGAGGAAATTCACCCCTCCACTTT. The V call is TRBV15, the J call TRBJ1-6; no reliable D call. This CDR3 has 13 amino acids. Germline V gives CDR1 LNHNV, CDR2 YYDKDF (reference sequence). V shed 1 base and J shed 7 bases, with 5 bases lying between them.

This clonotype was counted only a few times. This rearrangement joins TRBV25-1 to TRBJ2-1; D ambiguous. V lost 0 bases and J lost 4, with 10 bases in between. The CDR3 covers 15 residues. Germline-derived CDR1 and CDR2 are MGHDK and SYGVNS. In nucleotides, the CDR3 is TGTGCCAGCAGTGAATATTCGGAACAGTACAATGAGCAGTTCTTC. Protein: CASSEYSEQYNEQFF.

The CDR3: CASSLWAGGEYSPLHF. CDR3 DNA: TGTGCCAGCAGTTTATGGGCAGGGGGCGAATATTCACCCCTCCACTTT. The chain combines TRBV27 with TRBJ1-6; TRBD1 aligns across 8 bases. V trimming: 1 base; J trimming: 8 bases; junction bases outside the gene matches: 7. The germline V gene encodes CDR1 MNHEY and CDR2 SMNVEV (reference sequence). The length of the CDR3 is 16 residues.

This clonotype has more than one count but fewer than ten. The V call is TRBV19, the J call TRBJ1-2; D possibly corresponds to TRBD1 (6 bases). The germline V gene has CDR1 LNHDA and CDR2 SQIVND (reference sequence). V lost 6 bases and J 6 bases, leaving 29 bases between the germline ends. There are 18 residues in the CDR3. The DNA for the CDR3 is TGTGCCAGTAGCATGGGGGTTTTACAGGGATTACCTATTCATGGCTACACCTTC. Protein: CASSMGVLQGLPIHGYTF.

The V call is TRBV6-5, the J call TRBJ2-7; D may be TRBD2 (6 bases). Trimming pared 0 bases from V and 7 bases from J, leaving 10 bases between. CDR1 is MNHEY, CDR2 SVGAGI, per germline. This CDR3 has 13 amino acids. CDR3 coding DNA: TGTGCCAGCAGTTACTCGTTCGGGGGTGAGCAGTACTTC. This gives the protein CASSYSFGGEQYF.

The V call is TRBV12-5, the J call TRBJ2-3; TRBD2 agrees at 11 bases. The CDR3 is 17 amino acids. Germline CDR1 LGHNT, CDR2 FRNRAP. After removal of 5 bases from V and 4 bases from J, the junction contained 11 bases not matched to a gene. The CDR3 protein is CASGPRGLAAPSDTQYF. CDR3 sequence (DNA): TGTGCTAGTGGTCCCCGGGGACTAGCGGCCCCCTCAGATACGCAGTATTTT.

Only one count was recorded for this clonotype. The chain uses TRBV20-1 and TRBJ2-1; 7 bases fit TRBD1. V trimming: 6 bases; J trimming: 2 bases; junction bases outside the gene matches: 10. Germline V gives CDR1 DFQATT, CDR2 SNEGSKA (reference sequence). The CDR3 length is 15 residues. CDR3 in DNA: TGCAGTGCCCGACCCGGACAGGCCCCCTACAATGAGCAGTTCTTC. This encodes CSARPGQAPYNEQFF.

The sample holds many counts of this clonotype. Here the CDR3 DNA reads TGTGCCAGCAGCCAGGGACTAGCGGGGGGGCCGGGCACAGATACGCAGTATTTT. This gives the protein CASSQGLAGGPGTDTQYF. The chain recombines TRBV7-6 with TRBJ2-3; 16 bases are a match to TRBD2. The CDR3 contains 18 residues. Germline V gene lookup returns CDR1 SGHVS and CDR2 FNYEAQ. V lost 5 bases, J lost 1 base, and 6 bases stayed unmatched.